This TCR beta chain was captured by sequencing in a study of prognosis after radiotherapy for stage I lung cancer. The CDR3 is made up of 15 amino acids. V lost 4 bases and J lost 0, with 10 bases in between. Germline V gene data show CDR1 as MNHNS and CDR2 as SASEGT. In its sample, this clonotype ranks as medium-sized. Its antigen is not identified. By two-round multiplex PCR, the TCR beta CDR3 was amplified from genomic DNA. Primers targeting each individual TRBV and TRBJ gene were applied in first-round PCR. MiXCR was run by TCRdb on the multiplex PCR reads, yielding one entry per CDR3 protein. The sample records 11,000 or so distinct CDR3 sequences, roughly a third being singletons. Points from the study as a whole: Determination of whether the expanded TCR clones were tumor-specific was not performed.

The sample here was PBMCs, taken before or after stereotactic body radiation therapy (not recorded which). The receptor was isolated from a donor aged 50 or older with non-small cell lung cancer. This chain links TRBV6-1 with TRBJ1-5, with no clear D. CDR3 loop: CASSAQDNSNQPQHF. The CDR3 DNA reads TGTGCCAGCAGTGCCCAGGATAATAGCAATCAGCCCCAGCATTTT.